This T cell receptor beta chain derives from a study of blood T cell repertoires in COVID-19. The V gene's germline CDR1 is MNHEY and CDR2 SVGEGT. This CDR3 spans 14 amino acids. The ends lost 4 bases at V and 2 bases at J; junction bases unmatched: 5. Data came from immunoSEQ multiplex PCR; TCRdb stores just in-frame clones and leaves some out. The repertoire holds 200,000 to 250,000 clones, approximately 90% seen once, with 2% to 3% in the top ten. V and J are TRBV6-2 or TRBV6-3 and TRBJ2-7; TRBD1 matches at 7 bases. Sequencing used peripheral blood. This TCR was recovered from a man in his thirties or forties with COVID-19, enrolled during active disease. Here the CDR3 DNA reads TGTGCCAGCAGTTGGACCACAGGGGCCTACGAGCAGTACTTC. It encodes CASSWTTGAYEQYF.